This T cell receptor beta chain stems from a study of post-analysis software for immune sequencing data. Study information: Relapsing-remitting, secondary progressive and progressive-relapsing forms of multiple sclerosis all featured among disease courses. Study observations and caveats: Under the F measure, samples that were prepared in one batch clustered strongly together. Controls had significantly higher normalized Chao1 diversity than multiple sclerosis patients.

With regard to this clonotype: Antigen: not known.

Libraries were made from TCR beta cDNA, and they carried unique molecular identifiers. Input amounts of 1 to 10 million T cells were used. These gave about 500,000 cDNA molecules, so each molecule approximated one T cell. TCRdb reprocessed the PCR reads with MiXCR, giving one entry per CDR3 protein. Of fewer than 850,000 distinct CDR3 sequences listed, 30% are singletons. This receptor was identified in a girl aged 10-17 years with multiple sclerosis. The material sequenced was blood.

CDR3 DNA sequence: TGTGCCAGCAGGCAACTACAGGGAAGCTATGGCTACACCTTC. Protein: CASRQLQGSYGYTF. This chain joins TRBV6-6 and TRBJ1-2; D is perhaps TRBD1 (6 bases). Trimming removed 6 bases from V and 4 bases from J, with 15 bases in between. This CDR3 spans 14 amino acids. Germline CDR1 is MNHNY and CDR2 is SVGAGI (reference sequence).